This TCR beta chain appears in the sequencing data of a study of cytomegalovirus exposure and HLA in healthy donors. General observations from the study: Subsequent analysis showed first-cohort TCR clusters tending to co-occur in over a hundred validation repertoires.

Using immunoSEQ multiplex PCR, the repertoire was profiled, and TCRdb retains in-frame clones only, with some absent. The data contain 100,000 to 150,000 clones, approximately 91% of them singletons. Donors came from a validation cohort of 95 to 150 subjects, distinct from the first 666-subject cohort. As regards this clone: Its target is unknown.

This receptor was obtained from a woman aged 18 to 35 in good health and CMV-seronegative. Sequenced: PBMCs.

Here the CDR3 DNA reads TGTGCCAGTAGCGATAGCGGGAGGGTGAACACCGGGGAGCTGTTTTTT. This translates into CASSDSGRVNTGELFF. The genes are TRBV19 and TRBJ2-2; 11 bases fit TRBD2. The junction had 4 bases not matched to a gene; V was cut back by 6 bases and J by 1 base. The CDR3 is 16 residues long. Germline V lookup: CDR1 LNHDA, CDR2 SQIVND (reference sequence).